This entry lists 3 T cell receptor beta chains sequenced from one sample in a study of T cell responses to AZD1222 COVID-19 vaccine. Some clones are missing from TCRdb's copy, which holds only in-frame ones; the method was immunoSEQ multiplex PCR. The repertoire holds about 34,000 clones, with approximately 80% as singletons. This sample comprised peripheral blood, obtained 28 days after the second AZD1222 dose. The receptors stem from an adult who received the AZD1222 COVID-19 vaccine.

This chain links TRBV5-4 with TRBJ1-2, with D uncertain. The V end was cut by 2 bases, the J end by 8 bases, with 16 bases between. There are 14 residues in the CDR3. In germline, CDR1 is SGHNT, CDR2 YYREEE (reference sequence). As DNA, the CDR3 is TGTGCCAGCAGCTTTCCAGGAACCCCCGGGGGCTACACCTTC. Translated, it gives CASSFPGTPGGYTF.

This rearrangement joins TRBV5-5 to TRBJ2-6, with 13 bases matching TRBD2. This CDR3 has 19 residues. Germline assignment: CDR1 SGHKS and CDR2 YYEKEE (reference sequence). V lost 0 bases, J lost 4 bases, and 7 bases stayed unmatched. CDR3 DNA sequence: TGTGCCAGCAGCTTGGTCGGAGGACTAGCGGGAGTCGGGGCCAACGTCCTGACTTTC. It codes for CASSLVGGLAGVGANVLTF.

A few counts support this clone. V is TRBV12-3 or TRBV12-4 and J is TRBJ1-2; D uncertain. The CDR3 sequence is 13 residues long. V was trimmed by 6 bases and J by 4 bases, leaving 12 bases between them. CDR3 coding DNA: TGTGCCAGCAGCCCCCGGGAGAGCTATGGCTACACCTTC. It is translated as CASSPRESYGYTF.